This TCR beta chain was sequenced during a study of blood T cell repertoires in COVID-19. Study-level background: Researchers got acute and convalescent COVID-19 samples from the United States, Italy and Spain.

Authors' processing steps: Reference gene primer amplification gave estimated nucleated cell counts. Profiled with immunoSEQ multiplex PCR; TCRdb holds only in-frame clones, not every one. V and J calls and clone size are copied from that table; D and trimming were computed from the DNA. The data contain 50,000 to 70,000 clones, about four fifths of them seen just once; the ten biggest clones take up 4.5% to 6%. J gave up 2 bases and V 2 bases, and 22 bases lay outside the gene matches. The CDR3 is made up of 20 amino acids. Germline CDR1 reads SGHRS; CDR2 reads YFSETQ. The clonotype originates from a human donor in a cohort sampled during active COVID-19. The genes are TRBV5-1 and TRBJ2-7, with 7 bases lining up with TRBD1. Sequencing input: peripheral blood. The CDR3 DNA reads TGCGCCAGCAGCTTAATTCACCTTCCTGACGACAGGGAAAAAACCTACGAGCAGTACTTC. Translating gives CASSLIHLPDDREKTYEQYF.